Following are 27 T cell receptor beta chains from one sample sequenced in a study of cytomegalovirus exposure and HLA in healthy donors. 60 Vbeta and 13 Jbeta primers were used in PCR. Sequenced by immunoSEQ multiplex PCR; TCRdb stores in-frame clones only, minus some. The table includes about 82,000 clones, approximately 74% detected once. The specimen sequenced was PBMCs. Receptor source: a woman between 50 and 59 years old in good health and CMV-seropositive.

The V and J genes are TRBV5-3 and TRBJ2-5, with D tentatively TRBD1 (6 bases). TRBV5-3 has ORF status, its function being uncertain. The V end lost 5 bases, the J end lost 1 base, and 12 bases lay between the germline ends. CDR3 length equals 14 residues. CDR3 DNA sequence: TGTGCCAGAAGTTATGGACAGACCCAAGAGACCCAGTACTTC. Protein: CARSYGQTQETQYF.

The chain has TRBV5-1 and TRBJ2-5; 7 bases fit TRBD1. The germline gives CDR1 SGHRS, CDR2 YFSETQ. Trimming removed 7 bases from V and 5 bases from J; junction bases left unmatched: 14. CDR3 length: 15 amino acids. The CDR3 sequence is CASSTRQGLRETQYF. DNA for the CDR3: TGCGCCAGCTCAACGCGACAGGGTTTAAGGGAGACCCAGTACTTC.

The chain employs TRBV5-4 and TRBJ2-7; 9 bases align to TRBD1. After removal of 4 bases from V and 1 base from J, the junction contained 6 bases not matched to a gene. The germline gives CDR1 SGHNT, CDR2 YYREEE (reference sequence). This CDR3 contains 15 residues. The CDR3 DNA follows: TGTGCCAGCAGCCCCGGGACAGGGAGTTCCTACGAGCAGTACTTC. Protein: CASSPGTGSSYEQYF.

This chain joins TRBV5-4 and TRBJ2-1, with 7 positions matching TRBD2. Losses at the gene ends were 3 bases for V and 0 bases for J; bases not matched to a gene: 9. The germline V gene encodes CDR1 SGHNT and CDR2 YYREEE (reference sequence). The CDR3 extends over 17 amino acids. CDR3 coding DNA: TGTGCCAGCAGCTCCCAGCGGGGCTCGAGCTCCTACAATGAGCAGTTCTTC. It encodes CASSSQRGSSSYNEQFF.

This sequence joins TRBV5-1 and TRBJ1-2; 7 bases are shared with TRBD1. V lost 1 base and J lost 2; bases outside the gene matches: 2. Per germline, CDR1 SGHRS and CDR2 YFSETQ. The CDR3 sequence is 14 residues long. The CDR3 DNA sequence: TGCGCCAGCAGCTTGCAGGGACAGAACTATGGCTACACCTTC. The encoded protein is CASSLQGQNYGYTF.

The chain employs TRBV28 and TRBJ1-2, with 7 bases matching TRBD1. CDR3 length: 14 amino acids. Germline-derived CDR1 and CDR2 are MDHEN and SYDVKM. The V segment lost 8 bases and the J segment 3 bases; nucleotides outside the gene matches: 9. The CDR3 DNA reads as TGTGCCAGCCTCTACAGGGGAAGATACTATGGCTACACCTTC. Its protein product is CASLYRGRYYGYTF.

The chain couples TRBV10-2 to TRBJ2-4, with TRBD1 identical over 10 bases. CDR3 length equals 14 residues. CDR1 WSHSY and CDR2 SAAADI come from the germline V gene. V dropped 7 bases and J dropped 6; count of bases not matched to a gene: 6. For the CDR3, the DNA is TGCGCCAGCAAGGACAGGGGGGGGAGAAACATTCAGTACTTC. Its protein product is CASKDRGGRNIQYF.

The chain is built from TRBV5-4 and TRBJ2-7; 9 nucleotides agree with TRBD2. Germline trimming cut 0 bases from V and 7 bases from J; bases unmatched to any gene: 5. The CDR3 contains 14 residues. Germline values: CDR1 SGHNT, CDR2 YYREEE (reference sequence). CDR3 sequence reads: CASSLVAGVDEQYF. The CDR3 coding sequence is TGTGCCAGCAGCTTGGTAGCGGGAGTTGATGAGCAGTACTTC. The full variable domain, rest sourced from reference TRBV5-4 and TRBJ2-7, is ETGVTQSPTHLIKTRGQQVTLRCSSQSGHNTVSWYQQALGQGPQFIFQYYREEENGRGNFPPRFSGLQFPNYSSELNVNALELDDSALYLCASSLVAGVDEQYFGPGTRLTVT.

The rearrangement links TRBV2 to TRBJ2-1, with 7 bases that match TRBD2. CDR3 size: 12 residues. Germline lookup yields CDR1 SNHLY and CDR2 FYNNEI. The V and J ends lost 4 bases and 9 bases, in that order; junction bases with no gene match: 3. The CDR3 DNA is TGTGCCAGCAGTGCCGGGGGGATTGAGCAGTTCTTC. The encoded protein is CASSAGGIEQFF.

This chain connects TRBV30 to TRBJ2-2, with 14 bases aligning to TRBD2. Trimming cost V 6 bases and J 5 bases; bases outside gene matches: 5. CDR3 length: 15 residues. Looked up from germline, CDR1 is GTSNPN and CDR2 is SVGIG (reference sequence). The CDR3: CACGRLAGGTGELFF. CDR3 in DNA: TGTGCCTGCGGGCGACTAGCGGGAGGGACCGGGGAGCTGTTTTTT.

Written as DNA, the CDR3 is TGTGCCAGCAGCCTATCCTGGACTAGAGATGAGACCCAGTACTTC. Translation: CASSLSWTRDETQYF. The genes are TRBV9 and TRBJ2-5; the match to TRBD2 covers 7 bases. The V and J ends lost 4 bases and 5 bases, in that order; junction bases with no gene match: 11. CDR1 and CDR2 (germline): SGDLS, YYNGEE. The CDR3 is made up of 15 amino acids.

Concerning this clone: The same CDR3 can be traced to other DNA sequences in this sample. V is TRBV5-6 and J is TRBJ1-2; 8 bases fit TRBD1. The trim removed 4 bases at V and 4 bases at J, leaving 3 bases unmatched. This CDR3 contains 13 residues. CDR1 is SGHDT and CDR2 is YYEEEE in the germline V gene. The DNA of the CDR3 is TGTGCCAGCAGCGTGACAGGGGCCTATGGCTACACCTTC. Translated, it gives CASSVTGAYGYTF.

The CDR3 sequence: CSVEGLAGPFSENEQFF. The CDR3 nucleotides are TGCAGCGTTGAGGGACTAGCGGGGCCCTTCAGCGAGAATGAGCAGTTCTTC. The chain joins TRBV29-1 to TRBJ2-1; 13 nucleotides align to TRBD2. V lost 3 bases, J lost 7 bases, and 12 bases stayed unmatched. Germline V gene data show CDR1 as SQVTM and CDR2 as ANQGSEA. This CDR3 spans 17 amino acids.

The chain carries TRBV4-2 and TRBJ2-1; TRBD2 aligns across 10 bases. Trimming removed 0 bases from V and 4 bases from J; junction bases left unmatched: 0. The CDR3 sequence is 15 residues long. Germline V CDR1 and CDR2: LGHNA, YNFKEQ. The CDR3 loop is CASSQELAGYNEQFF. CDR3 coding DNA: TGTGCCAGCAGCCAAGAACTAGCGGGGTACAATGAGCAGTTCTTC.

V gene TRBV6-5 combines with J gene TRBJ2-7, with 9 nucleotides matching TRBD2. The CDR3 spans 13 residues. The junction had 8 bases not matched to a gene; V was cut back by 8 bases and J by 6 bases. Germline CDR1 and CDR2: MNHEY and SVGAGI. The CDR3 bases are TGTGCCAGCTTGGGGGGCGGGAGGGTCGAGCAGTACTTC. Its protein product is CASLGGGRVEQYF.

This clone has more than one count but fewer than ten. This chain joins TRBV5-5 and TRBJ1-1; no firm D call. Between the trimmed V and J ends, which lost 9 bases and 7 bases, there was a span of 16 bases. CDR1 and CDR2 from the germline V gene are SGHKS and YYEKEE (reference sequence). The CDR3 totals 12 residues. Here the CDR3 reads CATGTVGSEAFF. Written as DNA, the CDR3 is TGTGCCACAGGAACAGTGGGTAGTGAAGCTTTCTTT.

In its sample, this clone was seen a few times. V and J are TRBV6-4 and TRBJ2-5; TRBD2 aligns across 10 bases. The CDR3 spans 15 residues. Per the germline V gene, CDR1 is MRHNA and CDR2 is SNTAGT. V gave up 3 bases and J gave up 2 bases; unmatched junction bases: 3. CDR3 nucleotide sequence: TGTGCCAGCAGTGAAACTAGCGGGACGCAAGAGACCCAGTACTTC. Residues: CASSETSGTQETQYF.

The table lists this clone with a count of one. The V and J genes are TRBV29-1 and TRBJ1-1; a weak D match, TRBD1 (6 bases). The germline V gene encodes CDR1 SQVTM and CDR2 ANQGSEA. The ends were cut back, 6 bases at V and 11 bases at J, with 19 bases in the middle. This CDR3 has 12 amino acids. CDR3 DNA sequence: TGCAGCGTCCATATACAGGGTGAAATGGCTTTCTTT. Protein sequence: CSVHIQGEMAFF.

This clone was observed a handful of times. CDR3 coding DNA: TGTGCCACCAGCGTCAGTAGGGGTCAGGCGCCTTACAATGAGCAGTTCTTC. Translation gives CATSVSRGQAPYNEQFF. V is TRBV15 and J is TRBJ2-1; maybe TRBD1 (5 bases). Germline CDR1 LNHNV, CDR2 YYDKDF (reference sequence). The CDR3 extends over 17 amino acids. Trimming removed 5 bases at V and 4 bases at J, with 21 bases between. The full variable domain, in which reference TRBV15 and TRBJ2-1 provide the parts outside the CDR3, is DAMVIQNPRYQVTQFGKPVTLSCSQTLNHNVMYWYQQKSSQAPKLLFHYYDKDFNNEADTPDNFQSRRPNTSFCFLDIRSPGLGDTAMYLCATSVSRGQAPYNEQFFGPGTRLTVL.

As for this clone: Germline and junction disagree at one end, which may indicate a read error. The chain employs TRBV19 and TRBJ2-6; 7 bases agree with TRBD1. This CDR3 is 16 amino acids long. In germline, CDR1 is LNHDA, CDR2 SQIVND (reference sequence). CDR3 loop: CTSSRTGATGANVLTF. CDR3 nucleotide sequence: TGTACCAGTAGCCGAACAGGGGCGACTGGGGCCAACGTCCTGACTTTC.

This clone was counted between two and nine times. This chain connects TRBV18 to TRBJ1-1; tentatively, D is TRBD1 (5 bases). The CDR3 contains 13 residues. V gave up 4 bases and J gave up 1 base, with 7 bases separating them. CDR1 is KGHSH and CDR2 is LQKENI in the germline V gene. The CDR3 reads CASSRTQNTEAFF. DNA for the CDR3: TGTGCCAGCTCACGGACACAGAACACTGAAGCTTTCTTT.

CDR3 sequence reads: CASSPDLEAQYF. The CDR3 DNA follows: TGCGCCAGCTCCCCGGATTTGGAGGCGCAGTATTTT. This chain links TRBV10-1 with TRBJ2-3; D might be TRBD2 (5 bases). CDR3 length: 12 residues. Germline CDR1 is WNHNN and CDR2 is SYGVQD (reference sequence). V shed 8 bases and J shed 10 bases, with 16 bases lying between them.

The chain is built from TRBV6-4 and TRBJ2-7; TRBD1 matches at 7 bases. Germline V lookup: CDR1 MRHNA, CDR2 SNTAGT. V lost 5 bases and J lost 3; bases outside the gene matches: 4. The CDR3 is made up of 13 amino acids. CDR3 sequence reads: CASSQRQGYEQYF. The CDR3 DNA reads TGTGCCAGCAGTCAAAGACAGGGCTACGAGCAGTACTTC.

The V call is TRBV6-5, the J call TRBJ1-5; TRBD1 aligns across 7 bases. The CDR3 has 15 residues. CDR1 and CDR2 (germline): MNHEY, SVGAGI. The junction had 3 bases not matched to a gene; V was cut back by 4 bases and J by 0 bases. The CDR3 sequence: CASSWDSNSNQPQHF. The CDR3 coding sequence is TGTGCCAGCAGTTGGGACAGCAATAGCAATCAGCCCCAGCATTTT.

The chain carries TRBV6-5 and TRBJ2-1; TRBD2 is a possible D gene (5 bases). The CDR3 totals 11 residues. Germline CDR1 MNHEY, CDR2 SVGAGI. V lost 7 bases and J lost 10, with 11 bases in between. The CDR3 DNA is TGTGCCAGCAAGGGAGTACGGGAGCAGTTCTTC. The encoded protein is CASKGVREQFF.

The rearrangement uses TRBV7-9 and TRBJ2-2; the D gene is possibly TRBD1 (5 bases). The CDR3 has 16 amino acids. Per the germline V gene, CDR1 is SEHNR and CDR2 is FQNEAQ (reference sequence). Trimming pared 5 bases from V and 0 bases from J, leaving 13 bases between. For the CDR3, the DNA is TGTGCCAGCAGCGCCCTGCAGGGTACGAACACCGGGGAGCTGTTTTTT. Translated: CASSALQGTNTGELFF.

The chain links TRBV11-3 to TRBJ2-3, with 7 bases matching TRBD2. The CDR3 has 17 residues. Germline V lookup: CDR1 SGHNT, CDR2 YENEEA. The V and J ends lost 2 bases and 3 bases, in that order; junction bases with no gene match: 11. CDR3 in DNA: TGTGCCAGCAGCTTACGGGGAGGGCGTGGGGGGACAGATACGCAGTATTTT. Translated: CASSLRGGRGGTDTQYF.